These T cell receptor beta chains were read from a single sample in a study of blood T cell repertoires in COVID-19. Sequencing was performed with immunoSEQ multiplex PCR; in TCRdb, only in-frame clones are kept and a portion is missing. Of 150,000 to 200,000 clones listed, roughly 91% are singletons. The sequenced sample was peripheral blood. Every receptor here comes from a woman in her forties or fifties with acute or convalescent COVID-19. Each CDR3 is given with its conserved first and last residue. A D gene is named only where the DNA matches it firmly. A row's size may be missing; if present it is once, few, many or a size class.

15	-	-	TRBV2	TRBJ2-3	CASSILASSTDTQYF	TGTGCCAGCAGCATACTAGCATCTAGCACAGATACGCAGTATTTT
16	-	TRBD1	TRBV15	TRBJ1-4	CATSRQRQGAYEKLFF	TGTGCCACCAGCAGACAGCGACAGGGGGCTTATGAAAAACTGTTTTTT
18	-	TRBD2	TRBV27	TRBJ2-1	CASSFPPRLAGVRNEQFF	TGTGCCAGCAGTTTCCCCCCGCGACTAGCGGGAGTCAGGAATGAGCAGTTCTTC
12	-	-	TRBV12-3/TRBV12-4	TRBJ2-7	CASSFGGYEQYF	TGTGCCAGCAGTTTTGGCGGCTACGAGCAGTACTTC
15	-	TRBD1	TRBV28	TRBJ1-1	CASSPDRYVNTEAFF	TGTGCCAGCAGTCCGGACAGGTACGTAAACACTGAAGCTTTCTTT
14	-	TRBD1	TRBV7-6	TRBJ1-4	CASSSGQGREKLFF	TGTGCCAGCAGCTCGGGACAGGGAAGGGAAAAACTGTTTTTT
14	-	-	TRBV13	TRBJ1-2	CASVLSDRWYGYTF	TGTGCCAGCGTCTTAAGTGACAGATGGTATGGCTACACCTTC
14	once	-	TRBV7-2	TRBJ1-6	CASIGRQANSPLHF	TGTGCCAGCATCGGAAGACAGGCCAATTCACCCCTCCACTTT
12	-	TRBD1	TRBV5-6	TRBJ1-1	CASRIGRQGAFF	TGTGCCAGCAGAATCGGGAGACAGGGGGCTTTCTTT
16	-	-	TRBV23-1	TRBJ1-4	CASSQSSGWLPEKLFF	TGCGCCAGCAGTCAATCATCAGGCTGGCTTCCTGAAAAACTGTTTTTT
18	-	-	TRBV9	TRBJ2-1	CASSVARVGSASYNEQFF	TGTGCCAGCAGCGTAGCCAGGGTAGGGTCCGCTTCCTACAATGAGCAGTTCTTC